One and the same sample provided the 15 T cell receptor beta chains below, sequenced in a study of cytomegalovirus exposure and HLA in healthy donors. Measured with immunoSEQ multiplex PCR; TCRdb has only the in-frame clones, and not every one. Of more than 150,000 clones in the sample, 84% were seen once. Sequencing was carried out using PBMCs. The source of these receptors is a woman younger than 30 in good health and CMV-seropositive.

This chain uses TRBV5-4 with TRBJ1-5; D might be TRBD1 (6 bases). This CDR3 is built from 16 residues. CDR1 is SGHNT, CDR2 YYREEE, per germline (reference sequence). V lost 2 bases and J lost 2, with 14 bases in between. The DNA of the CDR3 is TGTGCCAGCAGCTTCCGAGAGGCAGGGGGCAATCAGCCCCAGCATTTT. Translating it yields CASSFREAGGNQPQHF.

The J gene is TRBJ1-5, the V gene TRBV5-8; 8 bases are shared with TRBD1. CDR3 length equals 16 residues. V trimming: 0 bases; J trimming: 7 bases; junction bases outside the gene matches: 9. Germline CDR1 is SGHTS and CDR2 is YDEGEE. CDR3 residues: CASSLETGVFMQPQHF. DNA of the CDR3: TGTGCCAGCAGCTTGGAGACAGGGGTTTTTATGCAGCCCCAGCATTTT.

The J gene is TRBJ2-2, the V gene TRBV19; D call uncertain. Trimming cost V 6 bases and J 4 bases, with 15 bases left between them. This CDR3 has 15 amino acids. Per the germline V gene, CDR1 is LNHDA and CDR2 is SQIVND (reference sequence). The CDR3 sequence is CASRRSSGTTGELFF. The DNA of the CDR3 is TGTGCCAGTAGAAGGAGTTCCGGAACCACCGGGGAGCTGTTTTTT.

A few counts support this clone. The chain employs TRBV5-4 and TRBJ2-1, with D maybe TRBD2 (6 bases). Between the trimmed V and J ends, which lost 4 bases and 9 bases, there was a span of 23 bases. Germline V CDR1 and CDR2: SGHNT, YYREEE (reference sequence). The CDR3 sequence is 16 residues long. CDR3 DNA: TGTGCCAGCAGCACATCCTCCGGGACTCCTGGAAGTGAGCAGTTCTTC. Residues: CASSTSSGTPGSEQFF.

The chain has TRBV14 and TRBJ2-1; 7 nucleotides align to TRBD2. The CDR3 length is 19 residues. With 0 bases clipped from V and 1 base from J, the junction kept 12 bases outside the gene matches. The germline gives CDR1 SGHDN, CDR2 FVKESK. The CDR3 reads CASSQDTGLVIRSYNEQFF. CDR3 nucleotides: TGTGCCAGCAGCCAAGATACAGGACTAGTTATTCGATCCTACAATGAGCAGTTCTTC.

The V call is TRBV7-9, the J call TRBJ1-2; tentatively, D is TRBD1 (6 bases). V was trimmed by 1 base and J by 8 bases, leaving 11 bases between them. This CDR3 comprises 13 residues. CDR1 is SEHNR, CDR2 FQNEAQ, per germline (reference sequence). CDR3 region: CASSLGQGTGYTF. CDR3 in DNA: TGTGCCAGCAGCTTAGGGCAGGGGACGGGCTACACCTTC.

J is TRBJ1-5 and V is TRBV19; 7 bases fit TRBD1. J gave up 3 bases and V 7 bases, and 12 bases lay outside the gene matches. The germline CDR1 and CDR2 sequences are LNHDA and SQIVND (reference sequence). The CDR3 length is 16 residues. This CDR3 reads CASIPTQQGFNQPQHF. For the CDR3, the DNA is TGTGCCAGTATTCCCACCCAACAGGGGTTCAATCAGCCCCAGCATTTT.

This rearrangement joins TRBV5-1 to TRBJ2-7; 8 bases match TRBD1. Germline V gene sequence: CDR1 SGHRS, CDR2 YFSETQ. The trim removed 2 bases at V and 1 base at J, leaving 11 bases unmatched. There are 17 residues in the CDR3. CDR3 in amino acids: CASSFMPGQASSYEQYF. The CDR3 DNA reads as TGCGCCAGCAGCTTTATGCCGGGACAGGCTTCATCCTACGAGCAGTACTTC.

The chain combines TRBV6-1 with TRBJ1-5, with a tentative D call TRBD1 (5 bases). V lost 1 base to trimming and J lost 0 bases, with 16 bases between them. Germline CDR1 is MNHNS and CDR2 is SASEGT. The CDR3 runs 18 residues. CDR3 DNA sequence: TGTGCCAGCAGTGAAGGGGGGGGTCGGTTTAATAGCAATCAGCCCCAGCATTTT. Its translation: CASSEGGGRFNSNQPQHF.

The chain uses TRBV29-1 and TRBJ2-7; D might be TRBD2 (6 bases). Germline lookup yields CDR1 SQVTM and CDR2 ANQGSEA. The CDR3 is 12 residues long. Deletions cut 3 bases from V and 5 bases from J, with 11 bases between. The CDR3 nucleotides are TGCAGCGTTGACGGGGCGGGGAACGAGCAGTACTTC. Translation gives CSVDGAGNEQYF.

CDR3 in amino acids: CASSSPIDSLNTEAFF. The CDR3 bases are TGTGCCAGCAGCTCCCCTATCGACAGCTTGAACACTGAAGCTTTCTTT. The genes are TRBV7-2 and TRBJ1-1; D is perhaps TRBD1 (5 bases). Deletions cut 4 bases from V and 0 bases from J, with 15 bases between. The CDR3 loop spans 16 amino acids. Looked up from germline, CDR1 is SGHTA and CDR2 is FQGNSA.

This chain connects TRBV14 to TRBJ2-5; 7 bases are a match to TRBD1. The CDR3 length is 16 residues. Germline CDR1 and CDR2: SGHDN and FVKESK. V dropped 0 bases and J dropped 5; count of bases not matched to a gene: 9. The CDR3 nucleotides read TGTGCCAGCAGCCAAGACCGATACAGGGGAACGGAGACCCAGTACTTC. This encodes CASSQDRYRGTETQYF.

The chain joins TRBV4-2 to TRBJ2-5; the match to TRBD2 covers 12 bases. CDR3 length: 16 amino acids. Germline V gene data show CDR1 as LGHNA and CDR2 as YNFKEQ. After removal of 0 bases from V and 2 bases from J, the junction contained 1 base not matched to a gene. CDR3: CASSQDLAGGQETQYF. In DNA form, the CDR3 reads TGTGCCAGCAGCCAAGATCTAGCGGGGGGGCAAGAGACCCAGTACTTC.

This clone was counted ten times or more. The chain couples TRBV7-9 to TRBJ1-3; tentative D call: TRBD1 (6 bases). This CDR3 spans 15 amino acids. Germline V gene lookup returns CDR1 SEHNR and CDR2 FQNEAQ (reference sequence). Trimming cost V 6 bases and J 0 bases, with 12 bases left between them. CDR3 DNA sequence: TGTGCCAGCAGACGGACAGCCTCCTCTGGAAACACCATATATTTT. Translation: CASRRTASSGNTIYF.

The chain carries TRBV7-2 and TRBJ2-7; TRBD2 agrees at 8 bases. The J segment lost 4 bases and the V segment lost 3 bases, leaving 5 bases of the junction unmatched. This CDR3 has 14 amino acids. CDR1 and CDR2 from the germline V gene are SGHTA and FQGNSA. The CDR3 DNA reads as TGTGCCAGCAGCTTCGGACTAGCCCTGTACGAGCAGTACTTC. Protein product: CASSFGLALYEQYF.